Below are 30 T cell receptor beta chains sequenced from a single sample in a study of cytomegalovirus exposure and HLA in healthy donors. This PCR relied on a set of 60 Vbeta primers and 13 Jbeta primers. The method was immunoSEQ multiplex PCR; TCRdb's version includes in-frame clones alone and lacks a portion of them. The data contain roughly 100,000 clones, roughly three quarters of them singletons. Sequenced material: PBMCs. The receptors were gathered from a male donor in good health and CMV-seropositive.

The chain links TRBV5-1 to TRBJ1-1, with D possibly TRBD1 on 6 matching bases. Trimming removed 0 bases at V and 5 bases at J, with 14 bases between. Germline CDR1 and CDR2: SGHRS and YFSETQ. The CDR3 is made up of 15 amino acids. The CDR3 DNA reads as TGCGCCAGCAGCTTGGCCGGGAATACAGGGACTGAAGCTTTCTTT. Its protein product is CASSLAGNTGTEAFF. Looking up the rest from reference TRBV5-1 and TRBJ1-1 gives the full variable domain: KAGVTQTPRYLIKTRGQQVTLSCSPISGHRSVSWYQQTPGQGLQFLFEYFSETQRNKGNFPGRFSGRQFSNSRSEMNVSTLELGDSALYLCASSLAGNTGTEAFFGQGTRLTVV.

The chain joins TRBV2 to TRBJ2-3; 12 bases agree with TRBD1. The ends lost 4 bases at V and 4 bases at J; junction bases unmatched: 3. CDR3 length: 15 amino acids. CDR1 and CDR2 (germline): SNHLY, FYNNEI. Here the CDR3 DNA reads TGTGCCAGCAGTGCTCGGGACAGGGGGCCAGATACGCAGTATTTT. Translation: CASSARDRGPDTQYF.

The V and J genes are TRBV15 and TRBJ2-3; 8 nucleotides match TRBD2. V shed 10 bases, J shed 4 bases, and the junction held 16 bases outside the gene matches. Germline assignment: CDR1 LNHNV and CDR2 YYDKDF (reference sequence). The CDR3 extends over 16 amino acids. CDR3 sequence (DNA): TGTGCCATCGAAGAAGGTCTGACGGGGGGGGCAGATACGCAGTATTTT. Translation: CAIEEGLTGGADTQYF.

The J gene is TRBJ2-5, the V gene TRBV5-5; 8 bases line up with TRBD1. This CDR3 comprises 15 residues. Trimming removed 3 bases from V and 4 bases from J; junction bases left unmatched: 8. Germline-derived CDR1 and CDR2 are SGHKS and YYEKEE (reference sequence). CDR3 sequence: CASSSLTGDGETQYF. Written as DNA, the CDR3 is TGTGCCAGCAGCTCGCTGACAGGGGATGGAGAGACCCAGTACTTC.

The chain uses TRBV15 and TRBJ2-5, with unresolved D. V was trimmed by 4 bases and J by 0 bases, leaving 9 bases between them. The CDR3 covers 14 residues. Per germline, CDR1 LNHNV and CDR2 YYDKDF (reference sequence). CDR3 region: CATSTRRDQETQYF. For the CDR3, the DNA is TGTGCCACCAGCACCAGACGGGACCAAGAGACCCAGTACTTC.

The chain employs TRBV10-3 and TRBJ2-7, with D perhaps TRBD2 (6 bases). From germline, CDR1 is ENHRY and CDR2 SYGVKD. CDR3 length: 13 residues. V lost 8 bases and J lost 2, with 13 bases in between. This chain's CDR3 is CAIGTGETYEQYF. In DNA, the CDR3 is TGTGCCATCGGGACTGGTGAGACCTACGAGCAGTACTTC.

The V and J genes are TRBV15 and TRBJ2-5; 7 bases are shared with TRBD1. Germline V gene lookup returns CDR1 LNHNV and CDR2 YYDKDF (reference sequence). CDR3 length: 16 amino acids. V lost 2 bases and J lost 4; bases outside the gene matches: 10. The CDR3 sequence is CATSRSDDRVRETQYF. The CDR3 region has the DNA TGTGCCACCAGCAGATCCGATGACAGGGTACGAGAGACCCAGTACTTC.

The gene calls are TRBV5-1 and TRBJ2-2, with 11 bases matching TRBD1. Trimming cost V 4 bases and J 5 bases; bases outside gene matches: 4. Germline lookup yields CDR1 SGHRS and CDR2 YFSETQ. This CDR3 region has 15 residues. CDR3 loop: CASSTGQGATGELFF. The CDR3 coding sequence is TGCGCCAGCAGCACCGGACAGGGGGCAACCGGGGAGCTGTTTTTT.

A single count supports this clone. The rearrangement links TRBV7-2 to TRBJ2-7, with TRBD2 matching 10 bases. Germline V CDR1 and CDR2: SGHTA, FQGNSA. The trim removed 0 bases at V and 0 bases at J, leaving 2 bases unmatched. CDR3 length equals 16 residues. The CDR3 loop is CASSLAASGSSYEQYF. The CDR3 DNA follows: TGTGCCAGCAGCTTAGCGGCTAGCGGGAGCTCCTACGAGCAGTACTTC.

The chain links TRBV29-1 to TRBJ2-2; 8 nucleotides align to TRBD1. The CDR3 consists of 14 residues. Germline V gene data show CDR1 as SQVTM and CDR2 as ANQGSEA. The ends lost 6 bases at V and 5 bases at J; junction bases unmatched: 8. This CDR3 reads CSVGQGRGTGELFF. The CDR3 DNA sequence: TGCAGCGTAGGACAGGGCAGAGGTACCGGGGAGCTGTTTTTT.

The rearrangement joins TRBV2 to TRBJ1-5; TRBD1 is a possible D gene (6 bases). V dropped 5 bases and J dropped 5 bases, with 13 bases sitting between them. The germline CDR1 and CDR2 sequences are SNHLY and FYNNEI. The CDR3 totals 14 residues. The CDR3 protein is CASSSRGNDQPQHF. As DNA, the CDR3 is TGTGCCAGCAGTTCCAGGGGTAACGATCAGCCCCAGCATTTT.

The V gene is TRBV29-1, the J gene TRBJ1-5; D might be TRBD1 (6 bases). There are 12 residues in the CDR3. The V gene's germline CDR1 is SQVTM and CDR2 ANQGSEA. DNA of the CDR3: TGCCCACAGGGATTGAGCAATCAGCCCCAGCATTTT. This translates into CPQGLSNQPQHF.

The V and J genes are TRBV30 and TRBJ2-2, with 13 bases that match TRBD2. J was trimmed by 7 bases and V by 3 bases; bases with no gene match: 11. Germline V lookup: CDR1 GTSNPN, CDR2 SVGIG (reference sequence). The CDR3 is made up of 17 amino acids. CDR3 amino acids: CAWSRGTSGRAGGELFF. The CDR3 DNA reads as TGTGCCTGGAGCCGAGGAACTAGCGGGAGGGCCGGCGGGGAGCTGTTTTTT.

This sequence joins TRBV7-2 and TRBJ2-7, with 8 nucleotides matching TRBD1. The CDR3 sequence is 13 residues long. CDR1 and CDR2 from the germline V gene are SGHTA and FQGNSA. Unmatched junction bases numbered 6, after V lost 5 bases and J lost 6 bases. The CDR3 loop is CASSPYTGGEQYF. The CDR3 region has the DNA TGTGCCAGCAGCCCTTATACAGGGGGCGAGCAGTACTTC.

The J gene is TRBJ1-1, the V gene TRBV19, with 7 nucleotides matching TRBD1. Germline V lookup: CDR1 LNHDA, CDR2 SQIVND (reference sequence). V lost 2 bases and J lost 4; bases outside the gene matches: 4. The CDR3 extends over 14 amino acids. CDR3 in amino acids: CASSIRNRGTEAFF. The CDR3 nucleotides are TGTGCCAGTAGTATAAGAAACAGGGGCACTGAAGCTTTCTTT.

This clone was seen a few times. This chain joins TRBV11-2 and TRBJ2-7; 9 positions agree with TRBD1. Germline V lookup: CDR1 SGHAT, CDR2 FQNNGV. The CDR3 length is 14 residues. The V gene end was trimmed by 5 bases and the J gene end by 7 bases; junction bases not matched to a gene: 9. CDR3: CASSPGQGIGEQYF. CDR3 nucleotides: TGTGCCAGCAGCCCCGGACAGGGGATAGGGGAGCAGTACTTC.

The chain combines TRBV11-1 with TRBJ2-5; D is undetermined. Trimming shortened V by 4 bases and J by 5 bases, and 5 bases separated the two germline ends. Germline-derived CDR1 and CDR2 are SGHAT and FQDESV (reference sequence). The CDR3 is 11 amino acids. The CDR3 region is CASSSRETQYF. CDR3 coding DNA: TGTGCCAGCAGCTCACGGGAGACCCAGTACTTC.

J is TRBJ2-2 and V is TRBV5-1, with D unclear. Trimming pared 0 bases from V and 0 bases from J, leaving 9 bases between. The CDR3 runs 16 residues. CDR1 and CDR2 from the germline V gene are SGHRS and YFSETQ. The CDR3 loop reads CASSLAQSANTGELFF. In nucleotides, the CDR3 is TGCGCCAGCAGCTTGGCACAGTCCGCGAACACCGGGGAGCTGTTTTTT.

The V and J genes are TRBV7-3 and TRBJ1-2; possibly TRBD1 for D (6 bases). The CDR3 consists of 13 residues. The V end lost 2 bases, the J end lost 6 bases, and 10 bases lay between the germline ends. Looked up from germline, CDR1 is SGHTA and CDR2 is FQGTGA. This CDR3 reads CASSLREGDGYTF. In nucleotides, the CDR3 is TGTGCCAGCAGCTTACGGGAGGGGGATGGCTACACCTTC.

V usage is TRBV27 and J usage is TRBJ2-7; D is possibly TRBD2 (6 bases). This CDR3 is built from 15 residues. V dropped 2 bases and J dropped 3 bases, with 14 bases sitting between them. Germline V gene lookup returns CDR1 MNHEY and CDR2 SMNVEV (reference sequence). The CDR3 reads CASSLMGGLYYEQYF. The CDR3 DNA reads TGTGCCAGCAGTTTAATGGGGGGACTCTACTACGAGCAGTACTTC.

The CDR3, as DNA: TGTGCCAGCAGCCTGGACAGGGAGGCTGGCTACACCTTC. It encodes CASSLDREAGYTF. The V gene is TRBV11-2, the J gene TRBJ1-2; 8 bases fit TRBD1. V lost 5 bases, J lost 7 bases, and 6 bases stayed unmatched. Germline V CDR1 and CDR2: SGHAT, FQNNGV. This CDR3 is built from 13 residues.

This clone has just one count. The chain has TRBV18 and TRBJ1-2; the match to TRBD1 covers 7 bases. The germline V gene has CDR1 KGHSH and CDR2 LQKENI. This CDR3 has 17 amino acids. The trim removed 2 bases at V and 0 bases at J, leaving 9 bases unmatched. In nucleotides, the CDR3 is TGTGCCAGCTCACCATATGTAGGGGGCAGGTCTAACTATGGCTACACCTTC. As protein: CASSPYVGGRSNYGYTF. The full variable domain, completed using reference TRBV18 and TRBJ1-2, is NAGVMQNPRHLVRRRGQEARLRCSPMKGHSHVYWYRQLPEEGLKFMVYLQKENIIDESGMPKERFSAEFPKEGPSILRIQQVVRGDSAAYFCASSPYVGGRSNYGYTFGSGTRLTVV.

This rearrangement joins TRBV18 to TRBJ2-5; TRBD1 is a possible D gene (5 bases). The CDR3 is 15 amino acids. V gave up 1 base and J gave up 5 bases, with 14 bases separating them. Germline V gives CDR1 KGHSH, CDR2 LQKENI. In DNA form, the CDR3 reads TGTGCCAGCTCACCACGAGTACAGGATGCTGAGACCCAGTACTTC. The encoded protein is CASSPRVQDAETQYF.

The V and J genes are TRBV7-2 and TRBJ2-5; D is unresolved. This CDR3 region has 15 residues. V lost 5 bases to trimming and J lost 2 bases, with 15 bases between them. Germline-derived CDR1 and CDR2 are SGHTA and FQGNSA. CDR3 region: CASSRPGGVQETQYF. CDR3 DNA sequence: TGTGCCAGCAGCCGCCCTGGTGGAGTTCAAGAGACCCAGTACTTC. The full variable domain, in which reference TRBV7-2 and TRBJ2-5 provide the parts outside the CDR3, is GAGVSQSPSNKVTEKGKDVELRCDPISGHTALYWYRQSLGQGLEFLIYFQGNSAPDKSGLPSDRFSAERTGGSVSTLTIQRTQQEDSAVYLCASSRPGGVQETQYFGPGTRLLVL.

The chain carries TRBV28 and TRBJ2-7; 10 bases map to TRBD2. V dropped 6 bases and J dropped 2; count of bases not matched to a gene: 10. The CDR3 consists of 16 residues. Germline loops: CDR1 MDHEN, CDR2 SYDVKM. The CDR3 DNA is TGTGCCAGCAGACCTCCCCTAGCGGGAGTCCCCTACGAGCAGTACTTC. It encodes CASRPPLAGVPYEQYF. Full variable domain (rest looked up from reference TRBV28 and TRBJ2-7): DVKVTQSSRYLVKRTGEKVFLECVQDMDHENMFWYRQDPGLGLRLIYFSYDVKMKEKGDIPEGYSVSREKKERFSLILESASTNQTSMYLCASRPPLAGVPYEQYFGPGTRLTVT.

This clone was detected once. The chain links TRBV5-1 to TRBJ2-3; 9 positions match TRBD2. V trimming: 0 bases; J trimming: 4 bases; junction bases outside the gene matches: 3. Germline V CDR1 and CDR2: SGHRS, YFSETQ. The CDR3 consists of 15 residues. In DNA form, the CDR3 reads TGCGCCAGCAGCTTGGCTAGCGGGAATTCAGATACGCAGTATTTT. Amino acids: CASSLASGNSDTQYF.

This clone has only a few counts. The rearrangement joins TRBV2 to TRBJ1-2, with 7 bases identical to TRBD1. CDR3 length: 13 residues. Germline values: CDR1 SNHLY, CDR2 FYNNEI. V shed 6 bases, J shed 3 bases, and the junction held 4 bases outside the gene matches. DNA of the CDR3: TGTGCCAGCAGGGTCGACAGGGACTATGGCTACACCTTC. It encodes CASRVDRDYGYTF.

This clone occurred a few times. The V and J genes are TRBV5-1 and TRBJ2-2; the D gene is possibly TRBD2 (6 bases). The CDR3 loop spans 16 amino acids. Germline CDR1 and CDR2: SGHRS and YFSETQ. Trimming cost V 0 bases and J 6 bases, with 15 bases left between them. The DNA of the CDR3 is TGCGCCAGCAGCTTGGCCGTCTTGGGGGGACCCGGGGAGCTGTTTTTT. It is translated as CASSLAVLGGPGELFF.

J is TRBJ1-2 and V is TRBV15; 10 nucleotides line up with TRBD1. With V trimmed by 5 bases and J by 5 bases, 11 bases remained unmatched. The germline gives CDR1 LNHNV, CDR2 YYDKDF (reference sequence). The CDR3 covers 16 residues. The CDR3 reads CATSSGTGEGRYGYTF. The DNA for the CDR3 is TGTGCCACCAGCTCCGGGACAGGGGAAGGACGGTATGGCTACACCTTC.

The chain is built from TRBV30 and TRBJ2-2; unclear D gene. The CDR3 has 14 amino acids. CDR1 is GTSNPN, CDR2 SVGIG, per germline (reference sequence). V shed 3 bases and J shed 0 bases, with 8 bases lying between them. For the CDR3, the DNA is TGTGCCTGGAGCGGGTCGTCGAACACCGGGGAGCTGTTTTTT. Translated, it gives CAWSGSSNTGELFF.